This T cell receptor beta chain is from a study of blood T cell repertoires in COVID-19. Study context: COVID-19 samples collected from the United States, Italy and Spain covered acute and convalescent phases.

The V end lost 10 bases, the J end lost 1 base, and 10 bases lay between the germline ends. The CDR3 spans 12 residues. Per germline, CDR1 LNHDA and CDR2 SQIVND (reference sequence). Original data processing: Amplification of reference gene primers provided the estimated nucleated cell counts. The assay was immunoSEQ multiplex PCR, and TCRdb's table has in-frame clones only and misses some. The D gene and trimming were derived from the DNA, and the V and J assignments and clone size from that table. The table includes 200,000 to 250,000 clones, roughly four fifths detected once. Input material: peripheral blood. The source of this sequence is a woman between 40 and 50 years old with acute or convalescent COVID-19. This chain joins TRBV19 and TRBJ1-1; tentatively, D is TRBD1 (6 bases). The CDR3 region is CATRGGNTEAFF. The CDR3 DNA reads TGTGCCACCAGAGGGGGGAACACTGAAGCTTTCTTT.